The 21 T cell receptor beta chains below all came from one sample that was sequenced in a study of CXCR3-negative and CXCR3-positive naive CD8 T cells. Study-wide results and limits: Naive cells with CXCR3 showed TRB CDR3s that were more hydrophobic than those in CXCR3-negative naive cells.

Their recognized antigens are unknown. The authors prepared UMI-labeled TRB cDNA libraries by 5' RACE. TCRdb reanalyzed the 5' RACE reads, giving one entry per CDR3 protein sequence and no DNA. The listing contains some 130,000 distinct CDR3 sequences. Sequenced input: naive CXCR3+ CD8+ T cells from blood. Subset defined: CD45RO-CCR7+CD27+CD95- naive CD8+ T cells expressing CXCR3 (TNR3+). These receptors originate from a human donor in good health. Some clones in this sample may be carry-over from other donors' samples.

This chain's CDR3 is CASSQAGLAGYFDEQFF. The V and J genes are TRBV4-1 and TRBJ2-1; there is no DNA to check the TCRdb D call of TRBD2. CDR1 and CDR2 from the germline V gene are MGHRA and YSYEKL. The CDR3 sequence is 17 residues long.

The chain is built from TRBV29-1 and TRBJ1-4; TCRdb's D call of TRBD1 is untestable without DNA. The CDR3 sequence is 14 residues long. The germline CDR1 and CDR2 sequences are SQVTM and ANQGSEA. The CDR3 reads CSVAQGNSNEKLFF.

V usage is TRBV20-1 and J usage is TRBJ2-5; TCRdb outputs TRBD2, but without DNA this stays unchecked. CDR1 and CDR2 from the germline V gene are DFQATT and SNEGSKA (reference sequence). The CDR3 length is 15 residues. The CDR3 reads CSARDLGLFQETQYF.

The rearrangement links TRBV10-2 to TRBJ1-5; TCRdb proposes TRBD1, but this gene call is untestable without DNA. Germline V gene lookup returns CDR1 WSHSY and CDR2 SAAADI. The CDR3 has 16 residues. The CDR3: CASSEGTGGRNQPQHF.

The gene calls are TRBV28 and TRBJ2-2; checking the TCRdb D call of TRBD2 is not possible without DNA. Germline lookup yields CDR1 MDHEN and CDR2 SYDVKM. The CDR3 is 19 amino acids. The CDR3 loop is CASSTLLGRLAMLAGELFF.

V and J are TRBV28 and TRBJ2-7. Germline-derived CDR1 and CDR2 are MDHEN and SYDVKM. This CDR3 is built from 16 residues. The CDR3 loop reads CASSLISGRSSAEQYF.

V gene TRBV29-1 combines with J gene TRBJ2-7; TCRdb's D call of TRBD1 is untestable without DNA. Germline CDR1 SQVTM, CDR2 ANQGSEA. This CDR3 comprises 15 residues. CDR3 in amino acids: CSVEEGATGQSEQYF.

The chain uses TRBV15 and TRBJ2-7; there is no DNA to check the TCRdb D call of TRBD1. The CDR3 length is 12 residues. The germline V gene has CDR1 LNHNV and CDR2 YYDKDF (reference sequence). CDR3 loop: CATSSGGYEQYF.

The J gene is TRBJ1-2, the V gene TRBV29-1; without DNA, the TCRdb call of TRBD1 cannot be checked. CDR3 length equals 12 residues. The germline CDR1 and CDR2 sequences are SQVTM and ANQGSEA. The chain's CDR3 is CSVPVGESSYTF.

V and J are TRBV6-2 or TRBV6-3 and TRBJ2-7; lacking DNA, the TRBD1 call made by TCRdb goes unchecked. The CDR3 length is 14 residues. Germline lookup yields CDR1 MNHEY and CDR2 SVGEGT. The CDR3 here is CASSYGGAYYEQYF.

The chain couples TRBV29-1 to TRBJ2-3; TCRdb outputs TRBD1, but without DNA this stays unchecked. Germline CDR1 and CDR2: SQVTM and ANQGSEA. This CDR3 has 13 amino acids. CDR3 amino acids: CSGRRQDRDTQYF.

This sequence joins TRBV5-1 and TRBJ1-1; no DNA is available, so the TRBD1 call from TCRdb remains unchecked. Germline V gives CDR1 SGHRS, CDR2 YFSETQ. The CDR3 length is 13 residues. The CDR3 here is CASSLVGDTEAFF. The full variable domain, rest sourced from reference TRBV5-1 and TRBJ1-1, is KAGVTQTPRYLIKTRGQQVTLSCSPISGHRSVSWYQQTPGQGLQFLFEYFSETQRNKGNFPGRFSGRQFSNSRSEMNVSTLELGDSALYLCASSLVGDTEAFFGQGTRLTVV.

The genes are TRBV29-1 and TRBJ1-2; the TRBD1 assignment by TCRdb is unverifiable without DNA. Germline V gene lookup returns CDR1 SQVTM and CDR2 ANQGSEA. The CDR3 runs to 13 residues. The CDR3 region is CSDQGQGNYGYTF.

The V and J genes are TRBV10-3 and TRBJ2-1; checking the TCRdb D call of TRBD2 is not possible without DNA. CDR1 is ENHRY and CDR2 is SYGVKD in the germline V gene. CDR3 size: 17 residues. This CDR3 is CAISELYEGLSDNEQFF.

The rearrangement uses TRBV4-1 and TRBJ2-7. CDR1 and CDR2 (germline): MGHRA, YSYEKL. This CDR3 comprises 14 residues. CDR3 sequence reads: CASSQEFVLDEQYF.

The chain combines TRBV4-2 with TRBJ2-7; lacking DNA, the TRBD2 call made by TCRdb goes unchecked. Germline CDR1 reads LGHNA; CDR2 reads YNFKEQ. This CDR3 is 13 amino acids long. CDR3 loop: CASSQGLLYEQYF.

The CDR3 spells CASSELAGELFF. This chain connects TRBV25-1 to TRBJ2-2. Germline V gene lookup returns CDR1 MGHDK and CDR2 SYGVNS. The CDR3 runs to 12 residues.

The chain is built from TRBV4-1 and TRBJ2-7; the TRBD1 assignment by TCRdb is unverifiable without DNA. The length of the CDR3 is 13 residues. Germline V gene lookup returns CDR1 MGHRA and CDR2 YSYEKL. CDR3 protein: CASSHLQGYEQYF.

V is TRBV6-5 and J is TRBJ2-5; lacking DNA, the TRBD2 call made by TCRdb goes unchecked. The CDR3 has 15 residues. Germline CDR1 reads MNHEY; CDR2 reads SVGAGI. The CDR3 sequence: CASRRSGDNQETQYF.

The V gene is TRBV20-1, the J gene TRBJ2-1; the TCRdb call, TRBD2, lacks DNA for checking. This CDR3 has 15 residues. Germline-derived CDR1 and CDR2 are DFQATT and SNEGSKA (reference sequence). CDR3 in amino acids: CSARVGTSDINEQFF.

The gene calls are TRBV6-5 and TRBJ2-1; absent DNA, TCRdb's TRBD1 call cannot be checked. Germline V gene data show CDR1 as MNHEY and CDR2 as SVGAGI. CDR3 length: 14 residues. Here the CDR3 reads CASSYFQGYNEQFF.